This is a list of T cell receptor beta chains from one sample in a study of OX40 agonist ivuxolimab in advanced cancers. Profiling relied on immunoSEQ multiplex PCR, and the TCRdb table lists in-frame clones only, not all of them. This table has under 100,000 clones, 91% appearing once. The specimen comprised CD4+ or CD8+ T cells sorted from blood, sampled in a trial of the OX40 agonist ivuxolimab. The origin of the receptors is an adult with an advanced solid tumor such as melanoma, head and neck, liver or kidney cancer. Both conserved end residues are trimmed from each CDR3. D genes are given only for firm matches. A row's size may be missing; if present it is once, few, many or a size class.

abundance: .; v_gene: TRBV9; d_gene: .; j_gene: TRBJ2-1; CDR3aa: ASSLRDTTYNEQF
abundance: .; v_gene: TRBV5-5; d_gene: .; j_gene: TRBJ2-7; CDR3aa: ASSFGTYEQY
abundance: .; v_gene: TRBV5-6; d_gene: TRBD2; j_gene: TRBJ2-5; CDR3aa: ASSQGLEGTQY
abundance: .; v_gene: TRBV19; d_gene: .; j_gene: TRBJ1-5; CDR3aa: ASSIYGGEGQPQH
abundance: once; v_gene: TRBV19; d_gene: .; j_gene: TRBJ2-6; CDR3aa: ASRASSGANVLT
abundance: .; v_gene: TRBV19; d_gene: TRBD2; j_gene: TRBJ2-3; CDR3aa: ASSTTLAGRTDTQY
abundance: .; v_gene: TRBV28; d_gene: .; j_gene: TRBJ1-2; CDR3aa: ASSLVGAYNYGYT
abundance: .; v_gene: TRBV7-2; d_gene: .; j_gene: TRBJ1-2; CDR3aa: ASSFGLGRAANYGYT
abundance: .; v_gene: TRBV5-5; d_gene: .; j_gene: TRBJ1-1; CDR3aa: ASSLVPGTSEAF
abundance: once; v_gene: TRBV28; d_gene: TRBD1; j_gene: TRBJ2-2; CDR3aa: ASRTLPYRGPGELF
abundance: .; v_gene: TRBV7-3; d_gene: .; j_gene: TRBJ1-2; CDR3aa: ASSFNGYT
abundance: .; v_gene: TRBV6-6; d_gene: .; j_gene: TRBJ2-7; CDR3aa: ASSSLTVLGEQY
abundance: .; v_gene: TRBV21-1; d_gene: .; j_gene: TRBJ1-3; CDR3aa: ASSRPGTGRISSGNTIY
abundance: .; v_gene: TRBV7-2; d_gene: .; j_gene: TRBJ2-5; CDR3aa: ASSNYRVETQY
abundance: .; v_gene: TRBV30; d_gene: .; j_gene: TRBJ1-1; CDR3aa: AWSKGPTEAF
abundance: .; v_gene: TRBV5-1; d_gene: .; j_gene: TRBJ2-5; CDR3aa: ASSLAGQGETQY
abundance: .; v_gene: TRBV7-2; d_gene: .; j_gene: TRBJ2-7; CDR3aa: ASSQGFSSYEQY
abundance: .; v_gene: TRBV5-1; d_gene: .; j_gene: TRBJ1-5; CDR3aa: ASSFDSNQPQH
abundance: .; v_gene: TRBV28; d_gene: TRBD1; j_gene: TRBJ2-4; CDR3aa: AQGADVIAKNIQY
abundance: .; v_gene: TRBV20-1; d_gene: .; j_gene: TRBJ2-4; CDR3aa: SAVENIQY
abundance: .; v_gene: TRBV19; d_gene: TRBD1; j_gene: TRBJ2-7; CDR3aa: ASSGYRGQGGFGEQY
abundance: .; v_gene: TRBV5-6; d_gene: .; j_gene: TRBJ2-7; CDR3aa: ASSTPPGEQY
abundance: .; v_gene: TRBV11-3; d_gene: TRBD2; j_gene: TRBJ2-1; CDR3aa: ASSQRREGPQQF
abundance: once; v_gene: TRBV19; d_gene: TRBD2; j_gene: TRBJ2-1; CDR3aa: ASSPQGAGGNEQF
abundance: once; v_gene: TRBV6-5; d_gene: .; j_gene: TRBJ1-2; CDR3aa: ASSYRGASYGYT
abundance: .; v_gene: TRBV19; d_gene: TRBD1; j_gene: TRBJ1-1; CDR3aa: ASSSGTGGF
abundance: .; v_gene: TRBV19; d_gene: .; j_gene: TRBJ1-5; CDR3aa: ASSTGGGPPYQPQH
abundance: .; v_gene: TRBV13; d_gene: .; j_gene: TRBJ2-2; CDR3aa: ASSKWGELF
abundance: .; v_gene: TRBV2; d_gene: TRBD2; j_gene: TRBJ2-1; CDR3aa: ASSPGLAGYNEQF
abundance: .; v_gene: TRBV10-3; d_gene: .; j_gene: TRBJ1-2; CDR3aa: AITPALQGLYGYT
abundance: .; v_gene: TRBV6-5; d_gene: TRBD1; j_gene: TRBJ1-2; CDR3aa: ASSYSGQGAFGYT
abundance: .; v_gene: TRBV7-9; d_gene: .; j_gene: TRBJ1-5; CDR3aa: ASSLEGVSNQPQH
abundance: .; v_gene: TRBV9; d_gene: .; j_gene: TRBJ2-7; CDR3aa: ASSVTPQGGDEQY
abundance: .; v_gene: TRBV9; d_gene: .; j_gene: TRBJ2-7; CDR3aa: ASSVPGTDEHEQY
abundance: .; v_gene: TRBV28; d_gene: TRBD1; j_gene: TRBJ2-2; CDR3aa: ASSTFGQGRTGELF
abundance: .; v_gene: TRBV2; d_gene: .; j_gene: TRBJ1-5; CDR3aa: ASSEFTANQPQH
abundance: .; v_gene: TRBV19; d_gene: .; j_gene: TRBJ1-1; CDR3aa: ASSTRGTEAF
abundance: .; v_gene: TRBV7-9; d_gene: .; j_gene: TRBJ1-2; CDR3aa: ASSTDFLGYT
abundance: .; v_gene: TRBV18; d_gene: .; j_gene: TRBJ2-5; CDR3aa: ASSPGLNQVGTQY
abundance: .; v_gene: TRBV25-1; d_gene: .; j_gene: TRBJ2-5; CDR3aa: ASSELREKKTQY
abundance: once; v_gene: TRBV28; d_gene: .; j_gene: TRBJ1-2; CDR3aa: ASSIDLGYGYT
abundance: .; v_gene: TRBV18; d_gene: .; j_gene: TRBJ1-3; CDR3aa: ASSPPQGSSGNTIY
abundance: .; v_gene: TRBV15; d_gene: .; j_gene: TRBJ2-5; CDR3aa: ATSGSSLETQY
abundance: .; v_gene: TRBV2; d_gene: .; j_gene: TRBJ2-7; CDR3aa: ASSAGTDYEQY
abundance: once; v_gene: TRBV5-5; d_gene: .; j_gene: TRBJ2-4; CDR3aa: ASSLGYTGLAKNIQY
abundance: .; v_gene: TRBV6-4; d_gene: .; j_gene: TRBJ1-1; CDR3aa: ASSEEGGTEAF
abundance: .; v_gene: TRBV4-2; d_gene: TRBD1; j_gene: TRBJ1-1; CDR3aa: ASSQEAGQGKLTNTEAF
abundance: .; v_gene: TRBV5-1; d_gene: .; j_gene: TRBJ1-1; CDR3aa: ASSLSGGNTEAF
abundance: .; v_gene: TRBV4-2; d_gene: TRBD2; j_gene: TRBJ2-4; CDR3aa: ASSQDRGTSGFLAKNIQY
abundance: .; v_gene: TRBV29-1; d_gene: .; j_gene: TRBJ2-1; CDR3aa: SVALVGAGASYNEQF
abundance: .; v_gene: TRBV7-2; d_gene: .; j_gene: TRBJ2-1; CDR3aa: ASSDVRYNEQF
abundance: .; v_gene: TRBV7-6; d_gene: .; j_gene: TRBJ2-3; CDR3aa: ASSLAGGSGTDTQY
abundance: .; v_gene: TRBV19; d_gene: .; j_gene: TRBJ2-3; CDR3aa: ASSIGGPSTDTQY
abundance: .; v_gene: TRBV5-8; d_gene: .; j_gene: TRBJ2-7; CDR3aa: ASSWGQRGREQY
abundance: .; v_gene: TRBV28; d_gene: TRBD2; j_gene: TRBJ2-2; CDR3aa: ASSPRTSGITGELF
abundance: few; v_gene: TRBV28; d_gene: .; j_gene: TRBJ2-1; CDR3aa: ASSKGTRGNEQF
abundance: .; v_gene: TRBV6-6; d_gene: .; j_gene: TRBJ2-7; CDR3aa: ASSSTGSEQY
abundance: .; v_gene: TRBV9; d_gene: TRBD2; j_gene: TRBJ2-1; CDR3aa: ASGKAGYEQF
abundance: .; v_gene: TRBV30; d_gene: .; j_gene: TRBJ1-5; CDR3aa: AWSLGQNQPQH